This T cell receptor beta chain originates from a study of graft-versus-host responses after intestinal transplantation. Turning to the study itself: Every recipient underwent anti-thymocyte globulin induction, then tacrolimus and steroids for two to four years. General study findings and limits: Association was observed between peak circulating GvH clone levels and early post-transplant HvG declines. Recipient marrow contained GvH clones, some of which appeared first in ileum or blood.

Generated by immunoSEQ multiplex PCR, the TCRdb table keeps only in-frame clones and is missing some. The data contain some 96,000 clones, approximately 84% of them singletons. A remark on this clone: Its antigen is undetermined.

The sequences come from unstimulated CD4+ T cells sorted from spleen or lymph node cells, collected before transplant. The TCR originated in a human donor who was the organ donor for an intestinal transplant.

DNA for the CDR3: TGTGCCTGGAGGGGGGACAGGGATCACGGGGAGCTGTTTTTT. Protein sequence: CAWRGDRDHGELFF. The genes are TRBV30 and TRBJ2-2; TRBD1 matches at 9 bases. Germline CDR1 and CDR2: GTSNPN and SVGIG (reference sequence). With V trimmed by 3 bases and J by 7 bases, 6 bases remained unmatched. The CDR3 is 14 residues long.